Below are 15 T cell receptor beta chains sequenced from a single sample in a study of cytomegalovirus exposure and HLA in healthy donors. PCR primers comprised 60 Vbeta and 13 Jbeta primers. The table came from immunoSEQ multiplex PCR; TCRdb's copy has only in-frame clones and leaves some out. Of fewer than 200,000 clones listed, more than 75% are singletons. The material sequenced was PBMCs. Receptors originate from a woman in her 30s in good health and CMV-seropositive.

The chain has TRBV9 and TRBJ1-1; no reliable D call. CDR3 length: 12 amino acids. The ends were cut back, 4 bases at V and 9 bases at J, with 13 bases in the middle. Germline assignment: CDR1 SGDLS and CDR2 YYNGEE. CDR3 nucleotide sequence: TGTGCCAGCAGCATGGGGTCCGGGAAAGCTTTCTTT. Its protein product is CASSMGSGKAFF. Using reference TRBV9 and TRBJ1-1 for the parts outside the CDR3, the full variable domain is DSGVTQTPKHLITATGQRVTLRCSPRSGDLSVYWYQQSLDQGLQFLIQYYNGEERAKGNILERFSAQQFPDLHSELNLSSLELGDSALYFCASSMGSGKAFFGQGTRLTVV.

This chain uses TRBV6-6 with TRBJ1-5; D not certain. Germline assignment: CDR1 MNHNY and CDR2 SVGAGI (reference sequence). Trimming took 6 bases from V and 3 from J, leaving 6 bases between them. This CDR3 region has 12 residues. The CDR3: CASSLPNQPQHF. CDR3 nucleotides: TGTGCCAGCAGCCTCCCCAATCAGCCCCAGCATTTT.

The genes are TRBV10-1 and TRBJ2-1; 8 bases fit TRBD2. The junction had 8 bases not matched to a gene; V was cut back by 4 bases and J by 0 bases. Germline V gives CDR1 WNHNN, CDR2 SYGVQD (reference sequence). This CDR3 is 17 amino acids long. In nucleotides, the CDR3 is TGCGCCAGCAGTGGGGGACTAGATTCAAGCTCCTACAATGAGCAGTTCTTC. It codes for CASSGGLDSSSYNEQFF.

The genes are TRBV6-5 and TRBJ2-5, with 8 bases fitting TRBD2. Germline values: CDR1 MNHEY, CDR2 SVGAGI. The V segment lost 5 bases and the J segment 4 bases; nucleotides outside the gene matches: 9. The CDR3 consists of 15 residues. The CDR3 sequence is CASSNQAGVPETQYF. CDR3 in DNA: TGTGCCAGCAGTAACCAAGCGGGAGTTCCAGAGACCCAGTACTTC.

CDR3 DNA: TGCGCCAGCAGCTACGGACTAGCGGACTACAATGAGCAGTTCTTC. Translating it yields CASSYGLADYNEQFF. This chain links TRBV5-1 with TRBJ2-1, with 10 bases that match TRBD2. Germline-derived CDR1 and CDR2 are SGHRS and YFSETQ. With V trimmed by 3 bases and J by 3 bases, 3 bases remained unmatched. The CDR3 is 15 residues long.

This clone was counted a few times. The genes are TRBV10-3 and TRBJ2-7; 8 bases match TRBD2. The CDR3 covers 14 residues. After removal of 7 bases from V and 0 bases from J, the junction contained 5 bases not matched to a gene. From germline, CDR1 is ENHRY and CDR2 SYGVKD. The CDR3 nucleotides are TGTGCCATCACGGGGGGGCCGAGCTCCTACGAGCAGTACTTC. This codes for CAITGGPSSYEQYF.

This chain uses TRBV27 with TRBJ2-6; D is perhaps TRBD1 (5 bases). Germline CDR1 MNHEY, CDR2 SMNVEV (reference sequence). The germline V and J ends were trimmed by 2 bases and 0 bases, with 23 bases remaining between them. The CDR3 contains 21 residues. The CDR3 is CASSLTWGWGQVSSGANVLTF. As DNA, the CDR3 is TGTGCCAGCAGTTTAACCTGGGGTTGGGGCCAGGTCTCCTCTGGGGCCAACGTCCTGACTTTC. Based on the CDR3 plus reference TRBV27 and TRBJ2-6, the full variable domain is EAQVTQNPRYLITVTGKKLTVTCSQNMNHEYMSWYRQDPGLGLRQIYYSMNVEVTDKGDVPEGYKVSRKEKRNFPLILESPSPNQTSLYFCASSLTWGWGQVSSGANVLTFGAGSRLTVL.

This rearrangement joins TRBV9 to TRBJ2-5; 10 bases align to TRBD1. Germline V gene sequence: CDR1 SGDLS, CDR2 YYNGEE. J gave up 4 bases and V 4 bases, and 7 bases lay outside the gene matches. The CDR3 sequence is 15 residues long. CDR3 nucleotides: TGTGCCAGCAGCTCCCAAGGACAGGGGGGAGAGACCCAGTACTTC. It translates to CASSSQGQGGETQYF.

J is TRBJ2-2 and V is TRBV30; D call uncertain. Trimming cost V 1 base and J 10 bases, with 7 bases left between them. This CDR3 has 11 residues. Germline V gives CDR1 GTSNPN, CDR2 SVGIG (reference sequence). The CDR3 DNA reads TGTGCCTGGAGTGCCCGCGAGGAGCTGTTTTTT. It translates to CAWSAREELFF.

The genes are TRBV28 and TRBJ1-5; D is uncertain. This CDR3 region has 14 residues. The germline CDR1 and CDR2 sequences are MDHEN and SYDVKM. Trimming took off 1 base at V and 7 bases at J, with 11 bases between the two ends. In DNA, the CDR3 is TGTGCCAGCAGTTTATTATTATCCGGGCAGCCCCAGCATTTT. Amino acid sequence: CASSLLLSGQPQHF.

The chain recombines TRBV7-2 with TRBJ2-1; 10 positions match TRBD2. Germline CDR1 and CDR2: SGHTA and FQGNSA. The CDR3 spans 18 residues. The V gene end was trimmed by 5 bases and the J gene end by 7 bases; junction bases not matched to a gene: 17. CDR3: CASSQHSRTVTSGNEQFF. As DNA, the CDR3 is TGTGCCAGCAGCCAGCATAGTAGGACAGTGACTAGCGGGAATGAGCAGTTCTTC.

This chain connects TRBV7-9 to TRBJ2-3, with 7 bases identical to TRBD1. The CDR3 loop spans 16 amino acids. The V gene end was trimmed by 4 bases and the J gene end by 0 bases; junction bases not matched to a gene: 7. Germline-derived CDR1 and CDR2 are SEHNR and FQNEAQ (reference sequence). The CDR3 region is CASSSRDSSSTDTQYF. CDR3 coding DNA: TGTGCCAGCAGCTCTAGGGACAGCTCTAGCACAGATACGCAGTATTTT.

V gene TRBV7-2 combines with J gene TRBJ1-6, with 9 bases that match TRBD1. The CDR3 covers 15 residues. Germline V CDR1 and CDR2: SGHTA, FQGNSA. V lost 5 bases, J lost 7 bases, and 6 bases stayed unmatched. CDR3 amino acids: CASSRDRAGNSPLHF. The CDR3 coding sequence is TGTGCCAGCAGCCGGGACAGGGCCGGCAATTCACCCCTCCACTTT.

The chain links TRBV2 to TRBJ1-2; 7 bases align to TRBD1. This CDR3 has 15 amino acids. With V trimmed by 6 bases and J by 8 bases, 15 bases remained unmatched. Germline V gives CDR1 SNHLY, CDR2 FYNNEI. The CDR3 bases are TGTGCCAGCAGGGATTACAGGGGATTCGTTTACGGCTACACCTTC. Amino acid sequence: CASRDYRGFVYGYTF.

The chain couples TRBV5-6 to TRBJ1-4; tentatively, D is TRBD1 (5 bases). Trimming shortened V by 0 bases and J by 4 bases, and 13 bases separated the two germline ends. CDR3 length: 16 residues. Germline CDR1 SGHDT, CDR2 YYEEEE. Here the CDR3 reads CASSLGLTDRNEKLFF. The CDR3 coding sequence is TGTGCCAGCAGCTTGGGGCTGACAGACCGTAATGAAAAACTGTTTTTT.